This T cell receptor (beta chain) comes out of a study of identical twins. Study observations and caveats: Abundant beta clonotypes from cord blood bore fewer insertions; memory repertoires lacked this pattern.

One entry per CDR3 protein, called by TCRdb with MiXCR from the 5' RACE reads. Here the sample spans 200,000 to 250,000 distinct CDR3 sequences, 6% to 9% being singletons. There are many counts of this clonotype. What it binds is not known. Trimming removed 4 bases from V and 1 base from J, with 14 bases in between. Germline assignment: CDR1 SGHDT and CDR2 YYEEEE. This CDR3 contains 15 residues. This sample also appeared in a second study, on yellow fever vaccine responses in identical twins.

Sequenced material: memory (CD45RO+) T cells sorted from blood. The chain has TRBV5-6 and TRBJ1-2; tentatively, D is TRBD1 (5 bases). The source of this sequence is a woman aged 18-29 years in good health. The CDR3 spells CASSEGPYLNYGYTF. The CDR3 DNA reads as TGTGCCAGCAGCGAGGGACCCTACCTTAACTATGGCTACACCTTC. Looking up the rest from reference TRBV5-6 and TRBJ1-2 gives the full variable domain: DAGVTQSPTHLIKTRGQQVTLRCSPKSGHDTVSWYQQALGQGPQFIFQYYEEEERQRGNFPDRFSGHQFPNYSSELNVNALLLGDSALYLCASSEGPYLNYGYTFGSGTRLTVV.